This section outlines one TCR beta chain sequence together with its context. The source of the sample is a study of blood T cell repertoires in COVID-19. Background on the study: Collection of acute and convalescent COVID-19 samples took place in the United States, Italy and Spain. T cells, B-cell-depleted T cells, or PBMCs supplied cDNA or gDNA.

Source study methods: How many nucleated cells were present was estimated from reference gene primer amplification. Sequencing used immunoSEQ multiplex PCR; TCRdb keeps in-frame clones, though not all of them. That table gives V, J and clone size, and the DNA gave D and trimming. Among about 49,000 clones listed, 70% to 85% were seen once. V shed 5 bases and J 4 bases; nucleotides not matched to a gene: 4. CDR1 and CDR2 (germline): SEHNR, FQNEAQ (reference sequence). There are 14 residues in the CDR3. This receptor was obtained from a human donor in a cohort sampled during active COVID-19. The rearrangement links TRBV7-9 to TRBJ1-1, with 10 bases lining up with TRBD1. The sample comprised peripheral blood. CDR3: CASSIRDRGTEAFF. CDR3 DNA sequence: TGTGCCAGCAGCATCCGGGACAGGGGCACTGAAGCTTTCTTT.